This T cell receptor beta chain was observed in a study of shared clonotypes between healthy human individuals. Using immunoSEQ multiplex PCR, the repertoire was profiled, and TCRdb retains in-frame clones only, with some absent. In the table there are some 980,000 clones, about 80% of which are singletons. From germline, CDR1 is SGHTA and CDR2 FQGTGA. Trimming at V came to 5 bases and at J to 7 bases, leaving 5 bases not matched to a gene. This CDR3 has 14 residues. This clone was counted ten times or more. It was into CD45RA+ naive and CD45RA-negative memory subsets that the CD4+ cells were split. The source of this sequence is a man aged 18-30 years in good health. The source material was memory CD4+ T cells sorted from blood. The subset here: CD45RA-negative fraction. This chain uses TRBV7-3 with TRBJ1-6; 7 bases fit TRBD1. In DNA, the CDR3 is TGTGCCAGCAGCCTGGGACAGAAGAATTCACCCCTCCACTTT. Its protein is CASSLGQKNSPLHF.